The present TCR beta chain was sequenced within a study of CD8+ T cells in alopecia areata. In regard to this clone: Its specificity is not known.

Study-wide results and limits: Across lesional scalp, and particularly alopecia totalis/universalis, clonality surpassed that of normal scalp.

RNA, once extracted, was reverse transcribed into cDNA for use as the sequencing template. Profiling relied on immunoSEQ multiplex PCR, and the TCRdb table lists in-frame clones only, not all of them. This sample has 110,000 to 150,000 clones; about half occur once, and the top ten carry 0.8% to 1%. This sequence originates from a human donor with alopecia areata. The input for sequencing was CD4+ T cells sorted from blood, taken at week 0.

The CDR3 spells CASSLFTGELFF. DNA for the CDR3: TGCGCCAGCAGCTTGTTTACCGGGGAGCTGTTTTTT. The V call is TRBV5-1, the J call TRBJ2-2; D gene uncertain. The CDR3 contains 12 residues. V lost 1 base and J 5 bases, leaving 3 bases between the germline ends. The germline gives CDR1 SGHRS, CDR2 YFSETQ.